One sample yielded the 3 T cell receptor beta chains listed below, sequenced in a study of radiation and T cells in renal cell carcinoma. The repertoire was sequenced with immunoSEQ multiplex PCR; TCRdb's copy has only in-frame clones and lacks some. The profile shows about 130,000 clones, roughly 88% of them singletons. The time point was: baseline pretreatment blood. Noted treatment: 15 Gy SBRT to primary tumor, nephrectomy 4 weeks later. This specimen consisted of blood, obtained from a patient whose treatment included radiotherapy and nephrectomy. These receptor sequences come from a woman between 45 and 65 years old with renal cell carcinoma.

The V and J genes are TRBV7-2 and TRBJ2-7, with 8 bases identical to TRBD1. The CDR3 is made up of 15 amino acids. Trimming removed 5 bases from V and 3 bases from J; junction bases left unmatched: 9. Germline CDR1 is SGHTA and CDR2 is FQGNSA. The CDR3 reads CASSPSGQGSYEQYF. The CDR3 bases are TGTGCCAGCAGCCCATCCGGACAGGGAAGCTACGAGCAGTACTTC.

CDR3 nucleotides: TGTGCCAGCAGCTCCCGAGGCAATCAGCCCCAGCATTTT. Its translation: CASSSRGNQPQHF. V usage is TRBV7-8 and J usage is TRBJ1-5; D gene uncertain. The CDR3 runs 13 residues. Germline CDR1 reads SGHVS; CDR2 reads FQNEAQ. Trimming cost V 4 bases and J 2 bases, with 6 bases left between them.

V and J are TRBV27 and TRBJ1-5; 9 bases are shared with TRBD1. J was trimmed by 0 bases and V by 8 bases; bases with no gene match: 5. Germline lookup yields CDR1 MNHEY and CDR2 SMNVEV (reference sequence). The CDR3 totals 15 residues. CDR3 nucleotides: TGTGCCAGCGGGACAGGGCTCCCTAGCAATCAGCCCCAGCATTTT. It codes for CASGTGLPSNQPQHF.